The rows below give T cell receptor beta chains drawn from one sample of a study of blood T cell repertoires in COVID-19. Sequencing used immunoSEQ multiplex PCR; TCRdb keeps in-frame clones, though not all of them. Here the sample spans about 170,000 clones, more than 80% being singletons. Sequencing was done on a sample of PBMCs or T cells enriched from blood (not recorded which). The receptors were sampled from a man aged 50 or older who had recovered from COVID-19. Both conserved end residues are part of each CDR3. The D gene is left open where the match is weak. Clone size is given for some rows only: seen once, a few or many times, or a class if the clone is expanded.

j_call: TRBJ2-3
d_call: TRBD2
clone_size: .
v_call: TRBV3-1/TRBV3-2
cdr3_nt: TGTGCCAGCAGCCTTATAGCGGGGGCCAGCACAGATACGCAGTATTTT
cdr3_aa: CASSLIAGASTDTQYF

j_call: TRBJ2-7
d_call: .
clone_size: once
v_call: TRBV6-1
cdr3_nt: TGTGCCAGCAGTGAAGCGCTTCCGAGCTACGAGCAGTACTTC
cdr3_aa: CASSEALPSYEQYF

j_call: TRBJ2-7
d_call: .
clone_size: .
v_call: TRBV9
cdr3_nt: TGTGCCAGCAGCGTAGTCGGGGAAAGCTCCTACGAGCAGTACTTC
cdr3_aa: CASSVVGESSYEQYF

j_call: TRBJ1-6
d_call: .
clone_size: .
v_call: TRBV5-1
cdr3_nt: TGCGCCAGCAGCTTGGATACGGGGGGTTCTTCACCCCTCCACTTT
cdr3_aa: CASSLDTGGSSPLHF

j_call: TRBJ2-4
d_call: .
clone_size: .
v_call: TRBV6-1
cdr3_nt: TGTGCCAGCAGTGAAGGGCGGGACAGAGCAAACATTCAGTACTTC
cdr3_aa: CASSEGRDRANIQYF

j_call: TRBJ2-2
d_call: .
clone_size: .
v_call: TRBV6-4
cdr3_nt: TGTGCCAGCAAGCAAGAGGCAGCTCTTTCCACCGGGGAGCTGTTTTTT
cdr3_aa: CASKQEAALSTGELFF

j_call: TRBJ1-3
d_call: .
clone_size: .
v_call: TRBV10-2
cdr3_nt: TGCGCCAGCAGTGTTTCAGGGAACTCTGGAAACACCATATATTTT
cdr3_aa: CASSVSGNSGNTIYF

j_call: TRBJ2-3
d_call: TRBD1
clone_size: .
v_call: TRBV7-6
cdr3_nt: TGTGCCAGCAGCATAAGCAGCAGGGGGCGGACAGATACGCAGTATTTT
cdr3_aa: CASSISSRGRTDTQYF

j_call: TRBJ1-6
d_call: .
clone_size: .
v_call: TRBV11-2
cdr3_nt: TGTGCCAGCAGCTTAGATCGGGTAGGGACTTCGGTTTCACCCCTCCACTTT
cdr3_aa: CASSLDRVGTSVSPLHF

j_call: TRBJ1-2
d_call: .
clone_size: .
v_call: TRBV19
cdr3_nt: TGTGCCAGTAGTATTCCTGGAGTTCCCCTCTATGGCTACACCTTC
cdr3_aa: CASSIPGVPLYGYTF

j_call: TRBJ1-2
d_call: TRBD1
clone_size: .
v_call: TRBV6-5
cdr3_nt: TGTGCCAGCACAAATAGACAGGGATCCTATGGCTACACCTTC
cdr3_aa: CASTNRQGSYGYTF

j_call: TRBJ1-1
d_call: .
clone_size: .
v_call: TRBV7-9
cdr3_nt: TGTGCCAGCAGCTTACAGGAGAACACTGAAGCTTTCTTT
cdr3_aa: CASSLQENTEAFF

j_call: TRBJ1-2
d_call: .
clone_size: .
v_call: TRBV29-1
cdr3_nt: TGCAGCGTTTTTACAGGAACTTCCTATGGCTACACCTTC
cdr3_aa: CSVFTGTSYGYTF

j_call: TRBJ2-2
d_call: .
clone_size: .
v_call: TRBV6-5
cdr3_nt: TGTGCCAGCAGCGGAGCTTATAGGACCGGGGAGCTGTTTTTT
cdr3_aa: CASSGAYRTGELFF

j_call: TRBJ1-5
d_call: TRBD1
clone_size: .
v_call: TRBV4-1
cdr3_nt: TGCGCCAGCAGCCAAGGAGGGGGCCTCAATCAGCCCCAGCATTTT
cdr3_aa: CASSQGGGLNQPQHF

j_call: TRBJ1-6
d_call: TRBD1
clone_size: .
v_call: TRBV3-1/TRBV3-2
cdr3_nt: TGTGCCAGCAGCCAAGGACAGGGATTAATCACCCTCCACTTT
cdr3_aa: CASSQGQGLITLHF

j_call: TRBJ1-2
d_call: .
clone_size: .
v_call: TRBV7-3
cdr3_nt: TGTGCCAGCAGCCAGCAGGCTAACTATGGCTACACCTTC
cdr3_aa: CASSQQANYGYTF

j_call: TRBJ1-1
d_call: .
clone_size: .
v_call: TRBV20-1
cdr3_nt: TGCAGTGCAAAACGAGGCACTGAAGCTTTCTTT
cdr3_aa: CSAKRGTEAFF

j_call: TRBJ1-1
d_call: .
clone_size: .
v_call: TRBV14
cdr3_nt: TGTGCCAGCAGCCCAGATTGGGGTCGGGGCACTGAAGCTTTCTTT
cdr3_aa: CASSPDWGRGTEAFF

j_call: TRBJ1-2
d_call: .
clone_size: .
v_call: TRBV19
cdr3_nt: TGTGCCAGTAGTATCAACAGGGTTAACTATGGCTACACCTTC
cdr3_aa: CASSINRVNYGYTF

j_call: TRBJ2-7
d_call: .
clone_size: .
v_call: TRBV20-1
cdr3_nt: TGCAGTGCTAGAGATCCCAGCGAGCAGTACTTC
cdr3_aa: CSARDPSEQYF

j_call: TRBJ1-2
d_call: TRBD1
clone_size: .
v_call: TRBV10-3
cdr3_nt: TGTGCCATCAGCCCGGGACAGGGGATAGAAGGCTACACCTTC
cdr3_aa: CAISPGQGIEGYTF

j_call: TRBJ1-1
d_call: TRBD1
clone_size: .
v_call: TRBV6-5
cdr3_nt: TGTGCCAGCAGACCAGGACAGGAGACTGAAGCTTTCTTT
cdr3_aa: CASRPGQETEAFF

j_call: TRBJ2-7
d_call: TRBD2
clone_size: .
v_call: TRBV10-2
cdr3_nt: TGCGCCAGCAGTGTTTCTAGCGGGCCCTACGAGCAGTACTTC
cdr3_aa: CASSVSSGPYEQYF